The subject of this entry is one TCR beta chain. Its antigen remains unidentified. Approximately 100,000 TCR templates underwent assay in each sample. Data came from immunoSEQ multiplex PCR; TCRdb stores just in-frame clones and leaves some out. The sample has fewer than 120,000 clones; 92% are singletons. There are 15 residues in the CDR3. Germline loops: CDR1 SGHNT, CDR2 YENEEA. The V segment lost 0 bases and the J segment 6 bases; nucleotides outside the gene matches: 5. This sample was included in a study of siplizumab effects on memory and regulatory T cells. Regarding the study as a whole: Alloreactive sequences tracing back to unstimulated CD4+ memory cells fell significantly with siplizumab. Proliferating Tregs taken from siplizumab cultures were not shown to have a confirmed suppressive function. Most proliferating CD4+ or CD8+ clones, roughly 80-96%, had no naive or memory assignment.

The sequence was obtained from a human donor in good health. The J gene is TRBJ2-1, the V gene TRBV11-3; 7 bases map to TRBD1. The sample taken for sequencing was CD4+ T cells sorted from blood. This CDR3 reads CASSLEGRGSNEQFF. CDR3 sequence (DNA): TGTGCCAGCAGCTTAGAGGGCAGGGGGAGCAATGAGCAGTTCTTC.